This TCR beta chain was obtained from a study of T cells in Graves' hyperthyroidism and ophthalmopathy. Overall study findings and caveats: Ophthalmopathy and stable hyperthyroidism were told apart by a 13 V-J model.

V was trimmed by 5 bases and J by 4 bases, leaving 13 bases between them. Germline values: CDR1 MDHEN, CDR2 SYDVKM. CDR3 size: 14 residues. This clonotype has ten or more counts. Its antigen is currently unknown. There were TCR beta CDR3 regions amplified from RNA transcripts. RT-PCR in the first round (using the HTBI primer set) targeted the TCR CDR3. Each CDR3 protein is one row after TCRdb ran MiXCR on the multiplex PCR reads. The sample lists 550,000 to 800,000 distinct CDR3 sequences, about 16% seen once, with around 8.1% in the top ten. Calling Graves' hyperthyroidism stable meant ophthalmopathy did not progress within 18 months. Diagnoses rested on clinical symptoms, serum thyroxine and TRAb, thyroid ultrasound and orbital computed tomography.

Sequenced material: blood. The chain combines TRBV28 with TRBJ2-3; the D call may be TRBD1 or TRBD2 (5 bases each). The source is a man younger than 30 with Graves' hyperthyroidism. The CDR3 sequence: CASSPDWDPDTQYF. CDR3 nucleotide sequence: TGTGCCAGCAGTCCCGACTGGGACCCAGATACGCAGTATTTT. Full variable domain (outside the CDR3, taken from reference TRBV28 and TRBJ2-3): DVKVTQSSRYLVKRTGEKVFLECVQDMDHENMFWYRQDPGLGLRLIYFSYDVKMKEKGDIPEGYSVSREKKERFSLILESASTNQTSMYLCASSPDWDPDTQYFGPGTRLTVL.